One sample yielded the 9 T cell receptor beta chains listed below, sequenced in a study of immune evolution from preneoplasia to lung adenocarcinoma. Method: immunoSEQ multiplex PCR; TCRdb's copy keeps in-frame clones and lacks some. The table lists about 6,500 clones, 65% to 80% of them singletons, with approximately 9.8% in the top ten. The sequencing sample was made of FFPE lung adenocarcinoma in situ tissue. Receptors were obtained from a donor of 70 years or more with lung adenocarcinoma.

The genes are TRBV5-1 and TRBJ1-1; 10 bases map to TRBD1. This CDR3 region has 14 residues. Germline V gene data show CDR1 as SGHRS and CDR2 as YFSETQ. J gave up 5 bases and V 4 bases, and 5 bases lay outside the gene matches. The CDR3, as DNA: TGCGCCAGCAGCCGAGGGACAGGGGAGACTGAAGCTTTCTTT. Encoded protein: CASSRGTGETEAFF.

This chain links TRBV13 with TRBJ2-7, with 9 bases identical to TRBD1. The ends lost 3 bases at V and 5 bases at J; junction bases unmatched: 11. Germline values: CDR1 PRHDT, CDR2 FYEKMQ (reference sequence). CDR3 length: 16 amino acids. CDR3 sequence reads: CASSFTGDREYDEQYF. CDR3 in DNA: TGTGCCAGCAGCTTTACCGGGGACAGGGAATACGACGAGCAGTACTTC.

This chain connects TRBV9 to TRBJ2-3; 8 positions match TRBD2. Germline V CDR1 and CDR2: SGDLS, YYNGEE. V lost 3 bases, J lost 4 bases, and 10 bases stayed unmatched. This CDR3 has 16 residues. The CDR3 sequence is CASSADGTSPSDTQYF. In nucleotides, the CDR3 is TGTGCCAGCAGCGCCGACGGGACTAGTCCGTCAGATACGCAGTATTTT.

The chain carries TRBV6-6 and TRBJ2-5; possibly TRBD2 for D (6 bases). CDR1 is MNHNY and CDR2 is SVGAGI in the germline V gene (reference sequence). V was cut by 2 bases and J by 4 bases, with 8 bases left in between. The CDR3 consists of 13 residues. The CDR3 nucleotides are TGTGCCAGCAGTTACGGGGGAGGAGAGACCCAGTACTTC. Amino acids: CASSYGGGETQYF.

The rearrangement joins TRBV7-3 to TRBJ1-1; possibly TRBD1 for D (5 bases). The CDR3 is made up of 14 amino acids. In germline, CDR1 is SGHTA, CDR2 FQGTGA. V was trimmed by 2 bases and J by 5 bases, leaving 12 bases between them. CDR3 sequence (DNA): TGTGCCAGCAGCTTAGGGGGGGATATGACTGAAGCTTTCTTT. Translation gives CASSLGGDMTEAFF.

The rearrangement links TRBV11-3 to TRBJ2-5; unclear D gene. CDR3 length: 11 amino acids. V was cut by 5 bases and J by 5 bases, with 6 bases left in between. The germline V gene has CDR1 SGHNT and CDR2 YENEEA. CDR3 sequence reads: CASSPRETQYF. In DNA, the CDR3 is TGTGCCAGCAGCCCGCGGGAGACCCAGTACTTC. Variable domain in full (rest from reference TRBV11-3 and TRBJ2-5): EAGVVQSPRYKIIEKKQPVAFWCNPISGHNTLYWYLQNLGQGPELLIRYENEEAVDDSQLPKDRFSAERLKGVDSTLKIQPAELGDSAVYLCASSPRETQYFGPGTRLLVL.

This sequence joins TRBV5-6 and TRBJ2-1, with 11 bases that match TRBD2. The CDR3 covers 17 residues. The junction had 11 bases not matched to a gene; V was cut back by 3 bases and J by 6 bases. CDR1 is SGHDT, CDR2 YYEEEE, per germline. The CDR3 reads CASSSDVLAGGPNEQFF. DNA for the CDR3: TGTGCCAGCAGCTCAGATGTTCTAGCGGGAGGACCCAATGAGCAGTTCTTC.

The genes are TRBV11-2 and TRBJ1-2; D gene unclear. Germline values: CDR1 SGHAT, CDR2 FQNNGV. V dropped 1 base and J dropped 7 bases, with 10 bases sitting between them. The CDR3 consists of 13 residues. DNA for the CDR3: TGTGCCAGCAGCTTAGGCCACCAAAGTGGCTACACCTTC. Amino acid sequence: CASSLGHQSGYTF. Full variable domain (rest looked up from reference TRBV11-2 and TRBJ1-2): EAGVAQSPRYKIIEKRQSVAFWCNPISGHATLYWYQQILGQGPKLLIQFQNNGVVDDSQLPKDRFSAERLKGVDSTLKIQPAKLEDSAVYLCASSLGHQSGYTFGSGTRLTVV.

The chain couples TRBV12-5 to TRBJ1-1; 11 bases match TRBD1. Per the germline V gene, CDR1 is LGHNT and CDR2 is FRNRAP. The length of the CDR3 is 16 residues. Losses at the gene ends were 6 bases for V and 6 bases for J; bases not matched to a gene: 12. CDR3 DNA: TGTGCTAGTGGAGTAGGACAGGGGGCGTATCGGGCTGAAGCTTTCTTT. Translated, it gives CASGVGQGAYRAEAFF. The whole variable domain, remainder taken from reference TRBV12-5 and TRBJ1-1, is DARVTQTPRHKVTEMGQEVTMRCQPILGHNTVFWYRQTMMQGLELLAYFRNRAPLDDSGMPKDRFSAEMPDATLATLKIQPSEPRDSAVYFCASGVGQGAYRAEAFFGQGTRLTVV.